Listed here are 20 T cell receptor beta chains from one sample, sequenced in a study of technical replicates of blood from a few donors. Libraries were prepared by immunoSEQ multiplex PCR; TCRdb keeps only in-frame clonotypes and omits some of them. The repertoire holds 62,000 or so clones, with more than 75% as singletons. The sequencing sample was made of PBMCs. These receptors were collected from a human donor in good health. Some clones in this sample may be carry-over from other donors' samples.

The rearrangement joins TRBV4-3 to TRBJ2-2; D remains unclear. Per the germline V gene, CDR1 is LGHNA and CDR2 is YSLEER. CDR3 length equals 17 residues. V was clipped by 0 bases and J by 4 bases, with 15 bases between them. The CDR3 protein is CASSQERGLTFTGELFF. The CDR3 DNA follows: TGCGCCAGCAGCCAAGAGAGAGGTCTCACCTTCACCGGGGAGCTGTTTTTT.

V gene TRBV6-6 combines with J gene TRBJ1-5; tentative D call: TRBD1 (6 bases). The CDR3 covers 15 residues. The V end was cut by 2 bases, the J end by 1 base, with 9 bases between. Germline-derived CDR1 and CDR2 are MNHNY and SVGAGI (reference sequence). The DNA of the CDR3 is TGTGCCAGCAGTTACCCCACAGGGAGCAATCAGCCCCAGCATTTT. It specifies CASSYPTGSNQPQHF.

This sequence joins TRBV19 and TRBJ1-5, with D possibly being TRBD1 (5 bases). The CDR3 extends over 14 amino acids. Trimming took 4 bases from V and 7 from J, leaving 14 bases between them. The V gene's germline CDR1 is LNHDA and CDR2 SQIVND (reference sequence). This CDR3 is CASSTTGRNQPQHF. CDR3 coding DNA: TGTGCCAGTAGTACAACAGGTCGGAACCAGCCCCAGCATTTT. The full variable domain, in which reference TRBV19 and TRBJ1-5 provide the parts outside the CDR3, is DGGITQSPKYLFRKEGQNVTLSCEQNLNHDAMYWYRQDPGQGLRLIYYSQIVNDFQKGDIAEGYSVSREKKESFPLTVTSAQKNPTAFYLCASSTTGRNQPQHFGDGTRLSIL.

V and J are TRBV6-6 and TRBJ1-1; no clear D gene. V was pared by 4 bases and J by 0 bases, with 9 bases between. CDR1 and CDR2 (germline): MNHNY, SVGAGI (reference sequence). CDR3 length: 14 amino acids. CDR3 bases: TGTGCCAGCAGTTTTTCTTATGTGAACACTGAAGCTTTCTTT. This sequence encodes CASSFSYVNTEAFF.

This chain uses TRBV23-1 with TRBJ1-1; D gene ambiguous. TRBV23-1 is sorted into the ORF group, with uncertain function. This CDR3 is 13 amino acids long. V was cut by 4 bases and J by 8 bases, with 14 bases left in between. CDR3 DNA sequence: TGCGCCAGCAGTCCCGGCTTAAGGGAGGAAGCTTTCTTT. This codes for CASSPGLREEAFF.

The chain recombines TRBV27 with TRBJ2-7; 7 nucleotides line up with TRBD2. The CDR3 has 14 residues. The J segment lost 0 bases and the V segment lost 6 bases, leaving 5 bases of the junction unmatched. Germline-derived CDR1 and CDR2 are MNHEY and SMNVEV (reference sequence). As DNA, the CDR3 is TGTGCCAGCAGCCCGGGGGGTCGCTCCTACGAGCAGTACTTC. It yields the protein CASSPGGRSYEQYF.

V gene TRBV6-5 combines with J gene TRBJ1-6, with D possibly matching TRBD1 (5 bases). Trimming cost V 3 bases and J 7 bases, with 10 bases left between them. CDR3 length equals 14 residues. Germline CDR1 MNHEY, CDR2 SVGAGI. CDR3 sequence reads: CASSYTRQNSPLHF. CDR3 bases: TGTGCCAGCAGTTATACCCGACAGAATTCACCCCTCCACTTT.

The chain joins TRBV4-3 to TRBJ1-6; weak D call: TRBD1 (6 bases). From germline, CDR1 is LGHNA and CDR2 YSLEER. This CDR3 is built from 14 residues. Trimming took 3 bases from V and 7 from J, leaving 10 bases between them. This CDR3 reads CASSQGAWNSPLHF. DNA for the CDR3: TGCGCCAGCAGCCAGGGGGCTTGGAATTCACCCCTCCACTTT.

The rearrangement uses TRBV27 and TRBJ2-7; TRBD1 aligns across 9 bases. Trimming took 2 bases from V and 6 from J; bases not matched to a gene: 8. The CDR3 loop spans 15 amino acids. Germline assignment: CDR1 MNHEY and CDR2 SMNVEV (reference sequence). For the CDR3, the DNA is TGTGCCAGCAGTTTAACCGGGACAGGGAGTCGCGAGCAGTACTTC. Its protein product is CASSLTGTGSREQYF.

The chain employs TRBV12-5 and TRBJ2-1, with a tentative D call TRBD2 (6 bases). Germline V gives CDR1 LGHNT, CDR2 FRNRAP. V dropped 3 bases and J dropped 9 bases, with 9 bases sitting between them. The CDR3 runs to 12 residues. DNA for the CDR3: TGTGCTAGTGGTTTCGGGGAGGCTGAGCAGTTCTTC. Protein: CASGFGEAEQFF. Based on the CDR3 plus reference TRBV12-5 and TRBJ2-1, the full variable domain is DARVTQTPRHKVTEMGQEVTMRCQPILGHNTVFWYRQTMMQGLELLAYFRNRAPLDDSGMPKDRFSAEMPDATLATLKIQPSEPRDSAVYFCASGFGEAEQFFGPGTRLTVL.

J is TRBJ1-1 and V is TRBV6-5, with TRBD1 matching 7 bases. The CDR3 totals 11 residues. V dropped 6 bases and J dropped 9; count of bases not matched to a gene: 4. Germline CDR1 and CDR2: MNHEY and SVGAGI. The CDR3 protein is CASRQGQKAFF. CDR3 DNA sequence: TGTGCCAGCAGGCAGGGACAGAAAGCTTTCTTT.

This clone has only one observation. The chain combines TRBV29-1 with TRBJ1-1, with D maybe TRBD1 (5 bases). Germline values: CDR1 SQVTM, CDR2 ANQGSEA. The CDR3 contains 13 residues. V lost 6 bases and J lost 2, with 13 bases in between. CDR3 loop: CSVVDRINTEAFF. The CDR3 DNA is TGCAGCGTCGTAGACAGAATTAACACTGAAGCTTTCTTT.

The rearrangement links TRBV5-1 to TRBJ2-3; 11 bases align to TRBD2. The trim removed 1 base at V and 7 bases at J, leaving 14 bases unmatched. CDR3 size: 18 residues. Germline V gene lookup returns CDR1 SGHRS and CDR2 YFSETQ. The CDR3 bases are TGCGCCAGCAGCTTGTCGCCCCCGAAGACTAGCGGGACGTATACGCAGTATTTT. Its translation: CASSLSPPKTSGTYTQYF.

The rearrangement uses TRBV5-1 and TRBJ2-1; 12 nucleotides match TRBD2. This CDR3 spans 17 amino acids. The germline V gene encodes CDR1 SGHRS and CDR2 YFSETQ. V was clipped by 4 bases and J by 7 bases; unmatched bases: 12. The CDR3 DNA reads TGCGCCAGCAGCAAAAAGGGGTCTAGCGGGGGGGCGAATGAGCAGTTCTTC. Its translation: CASSKKGSSGGANEQFF.

The V and J genes are TRBV2 and TRBJ1-6; TRBD1 agrees at 8 bases. The germline CDR1 and CDR2 sequences are SNHLY and FYNNEI. V was clipped by 3 bases and J by 9 bases; unmatched bases: 10. The CDR3 totals 16 residues. CDR3 sequence (DNA): TGTGCCAGCAGTGAGGGCAGGGGGCCCGTAGGTTCACCCCTCCACTTT. It translates to CASSEGRGPVGSPLHF.

This clone was detected only once. The chain recombines TRBV5-6 with TRBJ2-3, with TRBD2 matching 10 bases. Trimming at V came to 3 bases and at J to 9 bases, leaving 10 bases not matched to a gene. CDR3 length: 15 amino acids. In germline, CDR1 is SGHDT, CDR2 YYEEEE. The CDR3 loop is CASSYQRGGLDTQYF. The CDR3 coding sequence is TGTGCCAGCAGCTACCAGCGGGGGGGCTTGGACACGCAGTATTTT.

The J gene is TRBJ2-1, the V gene TRBV28, with 11 bases lining up with TRBD2. The ends lost 3 bases at V and 8 bases at J; junction bases unmatched: 3. Germline-derived CDR1 and CDR2 are MDHEN and SYDVKM. This CDR3 has 14 residues. The CDR3 DNA reads as TGTGCCAGCAGTTTGACTAGCGGGATTCATGAGCAGTTCTTC. Its protein is CASSLTSGIHEQFF.

The CDR3 DNA follows: TGTGCCAGCAGCCAGGCCCCACGGACTCTGGGGGAGCAGTACTTC. Translation gives CASSQAPRTLGEQYF. The V call is TRBV14, the J call TRBJ2-7, with TRBD2 as a possible D gene (5 bases). V was clipped by 3 bases and J by 7 bases, with 19 bases between them. The CDR3 sequence is 15 residues long. Germline V gene sequence: CDR1 SGHDN, CDR2 FVKESK.

V usage is TRBV6-5 and J usage is TRBJ2-3; 8 nucleotides align to TRBD1. The CDR3 is 15 amino acids. CDR1 is MNHEY, CDR2 SVGAGI, per germline. J lost 4 bases, V lost 2 bases, and 5 bases had no gene match. The CDR3 protein is CASSYRTGPPDTQYF. CDR3 sequence (DNA): TGTGCCAGCAGTTACCGGACAGGGCCGCCAGATACGCAGTATTTT.

J is TRBJ1-6 and V is TRBV7-2; D perhaps matches TRBD1 (6 bases). The CDR3 consists of 15 residues. The germline V and J ends were trimmed by 1 base and 3 bases, with 7 bases remaining between them. Germline CDR1 reads SGHTA; CDR2 reads FQGNSA. The CDR3 sequence is CASSLGQVYNSPLHF. The CDR3 nucleotides are TGTGCCAGCAGCTTAGGACAGGTCTATAATTCACCCCTCCACTTT.